The 25 T cell receptor beta chains reported below all come from one sample, sequenced in a study of shared clonotypes between healthy human individuals. The naive CD8 fraction comprised CD45RO-negative cells positively selected for CCR7 and excluded terminally differentiated effector memory CD45RA+ cells. Repertoires were generated with immunoSEQ multiplex PCR, while TCRdb's copy carries only in-frame clones and drops some. The top ten hold under 2% of the sample, which has 2 million to 2.5 million clones, about 93% seen once. The source material was naive CD8+ T cells from PBMCs. Every receptor here comes from a man aged 18 to 35 in good health. Some clones in this sample may be carry-over from other donors' samples.

The chain joins TRBV7-3 to TRBJ2-5, with 7 bases that match TRBD2. The CDR3 is 13 amino acids. With V trimmed by 4 bases and J by 5 bases, 4 bases remained unmatched. Germline CDR1 SGHTA, CDR2 FQGTGA. This CDR3 is CASSSREAETQYF. Here the CDR3 DNA reads TGTGCCAGCAGCTCTCGGGAGGCGGAGACCCAGTACTTC.

The rearrangement links TRBV7-9 to TRBJ2-1; 11 bases align to TRBD2. Per the germline V gene, CDR1 is SEHNR and CDR2 is FQNEAQ (reference sequence). The CDR3 runs to 17 residues. The V and J ends lost 0 bases and 9 bases, in that order; junction bases with no gene match: 10. In DNA form, the CDR3 reads TGTGCCAGCAGCTTAGCGTACTTAGCGGGAGGGTATACTGAGCAGTTCTTC. As protein: CASSLAYLAGGYTEQFF.

The rearrangement links TRBV6-5 to TRBJ1-5, with TRBD1 as a possible D gene (6 bases). Trimming stripped 0 bases from V and 4 bases from J, with 10 bases between. Germline-derived CDR1 and CDR2 are MNHEY and SVGAGI. The CDR3 totals 15 residues. The CDR3 DNA sequence: TGTGCCAGCAGTTACTCGCAGGGGCTAAATCAGCCCCAGCATTTT. As protein: CASSYSQGLNQPQHF.

This rearrangement joins TRBV6-1 to TRBJ1-2; D unresolved. Germline V gives CDR1 MNHNS, CDR2 SASEGT. The CDR3 is 14 amino acids. The CDR3 DNA sequence: TGTGCTATCCCCCCAGCCGGCTCAAGCTATGGCTACACCTTC. Amino acids: CAIPPAGSSYGYTF.

The chain uses TRBV28 and TRBJ1-1, with 8 bases identical to TRBD1. CDR3 length equals 13 residues. V dropped 6 bases and J dropped 5; count of bases not matched to a gene: 5. Germline V lookup: CDR1 MDHEN, CDR2 SYDVKM. CDR3: CASRTGANTEAFF. Written as DNA, the CDR3 is TGTGCCAGCAGGACAGGGGCAAATACTGAAGCTTTCTTT. Based on the CDR3 plus reference TRBV28 and TRBJ1-1, the full variable domain is DVKVTQSSRYLVKRTGEKVFLECVQDMDHENMFWYRQDPGLGLRLIYFSYDVKMKEKGDIPEGYSVSREKKERFSLILESASTNQTSMYLCASRTGANTEAFFGQGTRLTVV.

This chain joins TRBV14 and TRBJ2-1; D may be TRBD1 (6 bases). There are 13 residues in the CDR3. Germline CDR1 SGHDN, CDR2 FVKESK. Trimming took off 6 bases at V and 5 bases at J, with 11 bases between the two ends. The CDR3 DNA follows: TGTGCCAGCAGACCACGGACAGACAATGAGCAGTTCTTC. The encoded protein is CASRPRTDNEQFF. The variable domain in full, completed from reference TRBV14 and TRBJ2-1, reads EAGVTQFPSHSVIEKGQTVTLRCDPISGHDNLYWYRRVMGKEIKFLLHFVKESKQDESGMPNNRFLAERTGGTYSTLKVQPAELEDSGVYFCASRPRTDNEQFFGPGTRLTVL.

J is TRBJ1-1 and V is TRBV11-2; 8 nucleotides align to TRBD1. Germline V gene data show CDR1 as SGHAT and CDR2 as FQNNGV. The CDR3 has 15 amino acids. V lost 5 bases and J lost 2; bases outside the gene matches: 7. CDR3 DNA: TGTGCCAGCAGCCCCTGGACAGGGCAAAACACTGAAGCTTTCTTT. Amino acid sequence: CASSPWTGQNTEAFF.

This sequence joins TRBV19 and TRBJ2-5; the D call may be TRBD1 or TRBD2 (5 bases each). Per germline, CDR1 LNHDA and CDR2 SQIVND (reference sequence). The CDR3 contains 15 residues. Trimming pared 3 bases from V and 2 bases from J, leaving 13 bases between. The CDR3 coding sequence is TGTGCCAGTAGTATCCCCGGGGCAGGACAAGAGACCCAGTACTTC. This codes for CASSIPGAGQETQYF.

The rearrangement joins TRBV30 to TRBJ1-2; the D is unclear. V dropped 4 bases and J dropped 7 bases, with 16 bases sitting between them. CDR1 is GTSNPN and CDR2 is SVGIG in the germline V gene (reference sequence). The CDR3 length is 13 residues. CDR3 in DNA: TGTGCCTGGACAGAGCTAGCGGTGGGTGGCTACACCTTC. Protein sequence: CAWTELAVGGYTF.

The J gene is TRBJ2-2, the V gene TRBV11-2, with 10 bases fitting TRBD1. Per the germline V gene, CDR1 is SGHAT and CDR2 is FQNNGV. After removal of 3 bases from V and 1 base from J, the junction contained 5 bases not matched to a gene. This CDR3 contains 17 residues. As DNA, the CDR3 is TGTGCCAGCAGCTTCCCCCGGGACAGGGGGAACACCGGGGAGCTGTTTTTT. The encoded protein is CASSFPRDRGNTGELFF.

The count of this clone is one. CDR3 sequence reads: CAISESPPTGNTGELFF. The CDR3 DNA sequence: TGTGCCATCAGTGAGTCGCCTCCGACAGGGAACACCGGGGAGCTGTTTTTT. J is TRBJ2-2 and V is TRBV10-3; TRBD1 is a possible D gene (6 bases). The V end was cut by 0 bases, the J end by 1 base, with 12 bases between. CDR1 and CDR2 (germline): ENHRY, SYGVKD. The CDR3 is made up of 17 amino acids.

The table lists this clone with a count of one. V gene TRBV6-5 combines with J gene TRBJ1-5; 8 bases line up with TRBD1. The CDR3 has 14 residues. V shed 6 bases, J shed 4 bases, and the junction held 5 bases outside the gene matches. The germline V gene encodes CDR1 MNHEY and CDR2 SVGAGI. The CDR3 bases are TGTGCCAGCAGCTTGGACAGGGTGAATCAGCCCCAGCATTTT. Translated: CASSLDRVNQPQHF.

This sequence joins TRBV13 and TRBJ2-6; no clear D. CDR1 and CDR2 from the germline V gene are PRHDT and FYEKMQ (reference sequence). The CDR3 runs to 14 residues. V lost 5 bases and J lost 0, with 5 bases in between. CDR3 loop: CASSLNSGANVLTF. The CDR3 DNA follows: TGTGCCAGCAGCCTAAACTCTGGGGCCAACGTCCTGACTTTC.

The chain uses TRBV19 and TRBJ1-5; 7 positions agree with TRBD1. This CDR3 is 14 amino acids long. Germline CDR1 is LNHDA and CDR2 is SQIVND (reference sequence). J gave up 5 bases and V 5 bases, and 6 bases lay outside the gene matches. The CDR3 region has the DNA TGTGCCAGTAGTCTCGGACAGGATCATCAGCCCCAGCATTTT. This encodes CASSLGQDHQPQHF.

The chain employs TRBV27 and TRBJ2-7; 10 positions match TRBD2. Germline lookup yields CDR1 MNHEY and CDR2 SMNVEV (reference sequence). V was clipped by 5 bases and J by 2 bases; unmatched bases: 9. The CDR3 spans 16 residues. CDR3 coding DNA: TGTGCCAGCAGTCCCCTCCATAGCGGGGGGACCTACGAGCAGTACTTC. Amino acid sequence: CASSPLHSGGTYEQYF.

The rearrangement links TRBV11-2 to TRBJ1-5; TRBD1 is a possible D gene (5 bases). Trimming took 5 bases from V and 3 from J, leaving 14 bases between them. CDR1 is SGHAT, CDR2 FQNNGV, per germline. The CDR3 has 15 residues. The chain's CDR3 is CASSLLGGVNQPQHF. CDR3 DNA: TGTGCCAGCAGCCTCCTCGGGGGGGTCAATCAGCCCCAGCATTTT.

This chain links TRBV29-1 with TRBJ2-1; D not certain. The CDR3 loop spans 11 amino acids. Germline V gene lookup returns CDR1 SQVTM and CDR2 ANQGSEA. The CDR3 DNA follows: TGCAGTATGGCCGTCAACCGTGAGCAGTTCTTC. Protein: CSMAVNREQFF.

The chain employs TRBV28 and TRBJ2-7; D gene unclear. Looked up from germline, CDR1 is MDHEN and CDR2 is SYDVKM. The CDR3 has 13 amino acids. V lost 5 bases to trimming and J lost 6 bases, with 14 bases between them. The CDR3 reads CASSGIGSREQYF. CDR3 nucleotide sequence: TGTGCCAGCAGTGGCATCGGGTCTCGCGAGCAGTACTTC.

V gene TRBV25-1 combines with J gene TRBJ2-7; 13 bases are a match to TRBD2. CDR1 and CDR2 from the germline V gene are MGHDK and SYGVNS. V was pared by 3 bases and J by 3 bases, with 5 bases of the junction left unmatched. The CDR3 totals 16 residues. CDR3 coding DNA: TGTGCCAGCAGTGATCCGACTAGCGGGAGGCTCTACGAGCAGTACTTC. Protein product: CASSDPTSGRLYEQYF.

The chain combines TRBV5-1 with TRBJ2-7; 8 bases fit TRBD2. The CDR3 has 17 residues. V shed 0 bases, J shed 2 bases, and the junction held 10 bases outside the gene matches. In germline, CDR1 is SGHRS, CDR2 YFSETQ. CDR3 residues: CASSLEGSREGTYEQYF. As DNA, the CDR3 is TGCGCCAGCAGCTTGGAAGGGTCACGGGAGGGAACCTACGAGCAGTACTTC.

The gene calls are TRBV6-4 and TRBJ1-3, with D maybe TRBD1 (5 bases). Looked up from germline, CDR1 is MRHNA and CDR2 is SNTAGT. This CDR3 contains 16 residues. V was shortened by 0 bases and J by 4 bases, with 13 bases between the two germline ends. The CDR3 bases are TGTGCCAGCAGTGACTCCTGCAGGGATGGAGGAAACACCATATATTTT. This gives the protein CASSDSCRDGGNTIYF.

The rearrangement links TRBV4-1 to TRBJ1-3, with TRBD1 identical over 7 bases. J was trimmed by 0 bases and V by 6 bases; bases with no gene match: 8. This CDR3 is built from 16 residues. Germline values: CDR1 MGHRA, CDR2 YSYEKL. The CDR3 nucleotides are TGCGCCAGCAGGCCCGACAGGGCGAGCTCTGGAAACACCATATATTTT. Translation: CASRPDRASSGNTIYF.

The V gene is TRBV9, the J gene TRBJ2-3; D may be TRBD1 (5 bases). The CDR3 is 14 residues long. CDR1 and CDR2 from the germline V gene are SGDLS and YYNGEE. V lost 3 bases and J 8 bases, leaving 16 bases between the germline ends. CDR3 region: CASSAGDSPGTQYF. CDR3 DNA: TGTGCCAGCAGCGCAGGCGACAGCCCGGGTACGCAGTATTTT.

This chain joins TRBV27 and TRBJ2-3; no firm D call. Germline lookup yields CDR1 MNHEY and CDR2 SMNVEV (reference sequence). This CDR3 comprises 16 residues. Trimming took off 5 bases at V and 6 bases at J, with 21 bases between the two ends. CDR3 residues: CASSPRPLLKNDTQYF. The CDR3 nucleotides are TGTGCCAGCAGTCCGCGCCCGCTATTAAAGAACGATACGCAGTATTTT.

The chain joins TRBV9 to TRBJ2-2; no definite D call. Germline V gene sequence: CDR1 SGDLS, CDR2 YYNGEE. The length of the CDR3 is 15 residues. Trimming took off 3 bases at V and 0 bases at J, with 9 bases between the two ends. In DNA form, the CDR3 reads TGTGCCAGCAGCGCCGAAAATACGAACACCGGGGAGCTGTTTTTT. This sequence encodes CASSAENTNTGELFF.